These 31 T cell receptor beta chains were all obtained from the same sample, sequenced in a study of blood T cell repertoires in COVID-19. TCRdb keeps only in-frame clones here, not all; method: immunoSEQ multiplex PCR. The repertoire has about 460,000 clones, about 85% of them found once; the top ten carry approximately 8.3%. The sequenced sample was PBMCs or T cells enriched from blood (not recorded which). The source of these receptors is a woman in her sixties who had recovered from COVID-19.

The CDR3 region has the DNA TGTGCCAGCACCTTTAGCGGGGGGGCCCGGAATGAGCAGTTCTTC. It is translated as CASTFSGGARNEQFF. The chain is built from TRBV7-2 and TRBJ2-1; 11 bases are a match to TRBD2. The CDR3 is 15 amino acids. Germline V lookup: CDR1 SGHTA, CDR2 FQGNSA. J lost 7 bases, V lost 7 bases, and 9 bases had no gene match.

The CDR3 is CAISEFGQVTDTQYF. The CDR3 coding sequence is TGTGCCATCAGTGAGTTCGGACAGGTCACAGATACGCAGTATTTT. The chain uses TRBV10-3 and TRBJ2-3, with 7 bases that match TRBD1. There are 15 residues in the CDR3. Losses at the gene ends were 1 base for V and 2 bases for J; bases not matched to a gene: 3. The germline CDR1 and CDR2 sequences are ENHRY and SYGVKD.

This rearrangement joins TRBV3-1 (or the pseudogene TRBV3-2) to TRBJ2-7; TRBD2 aligns across 8 bases. V was pared by 4 bases and J by 10 bases, with 6 bases of the junction left unmatched. The CDR3 has 12 amino acids. The V gene's germline CDR1 is LGHDT and CDR2 YNNKEL (reference sequence). The CDR3 coding sequence is TGTGCCAGCAGCCCTTGGCGGGGGGAACAGTACTTC. Protein product: CASSPWRGEQYF.

This chain connects TRBV18 to TRBJ2-5; the match to TRBD2 covers 7 bases. Germline V gives CDR1 KGHSH, CDR2 LQKENI. CDR3 size: 17 residues. Trimming removed 0 bases from V and 2 bases from J; junction bases left unmatched: 9. For the CDR3, the DNA is TGTGCCAGCTCACCACCCCGCGCGGGGGAAAATCAAGAGACCCAGTACTTC. It is translated as CASSPPRAGENQETQYF.

This clone has only one observation. The chain uses TRBV19 and TRBJ1-2; 10 bases fit TRBD1. The CDR3 spans 15 residues. J gave up 3 bases and V 4 bases, and 5 bases lay outside the gene matches. Germline V gene lookup returns CDR1 LNHDA and CDR2 SQIVND (reference sequence). CDR3 residues: CASSTRQGADYGYTF. The CDR3 DNA reads TGTGCCAGTAGTACCAGACAGGGGGCGGACTATGGCTACACCTTC.

V and J are TRBV29-1 and TRBJ1-2; D uncertain. The CDR3 consists of 14 residues. Germline-derived CDR1 and CDR2 are SQVTM and ANQGSEA. The V gene lost 4 bases and the J gene lost 2 bases, with 14 bases spanning the gap. In DNA, the CDR3 is TGCAGCGTTGGGGGAGCGGAGGGAAACTATGGCTACACCTTC. It is translated as CSVGGAEGNYGYTF.

The chain combines TRBV10-1 with TRBJ2-1; 7 positions agree with TRBD1. The length of the CDR3 is 15 residues. J gave up 6 bases and V 0 bases, and 5 bases lay outside the gene matches. Germline CDR1 and CDR2: WNHNN and SYGVQD (reference sequence). This CDR3 is CASSESRRQGNEQFF. Written as DNA, the CDR3 is TGCGCCAGCAGTGAGTCCCGAAGACAGGGCAATGAGCAGTTCTTC.

The chain employs TRBV30 and TRBJ2-3; 7 bases are shared with TRBD1. The CDR3 is 14 amino acids. Trimming cost V 1 base and J 5 bases; bases outside gene matches: 6. CDR1 is GTSNPN, CDR2 SVGIG, per germline (reference sequence). The CDR3: CAWSEGGLGDTQYF. Written as DNA, the CDR3 is TGTGCCTGGAGTGAAGGGGGCTTGGGAGATACGCAGTATTTT.

The rearrangement links TRBV6-1 to TRBJ1-5, with a weak D call TRBD1 (6 bases). The CDR3 runs 16 residues. V lost 4 bases, J lost 3 bases, and 16 bases lay in between. Germline V gives CDR1 MNHNS, CDR2 SASEGT. The CDR3 loop is CASSVIITGLNQPQHF. The CDR3 DNA follows: TGTGCCAGCAGTGTTATCATTACAGGGCTCAATCAGCCCCAGCATTTT.

The V gene is TRBV2, the J gene TRBJ2-7, with D perhaps matching TRBD1 (6 bases). CDR3 length: 13 residues. Germline values: CDR1 SNHLY, CDR2 FYNNEI. The ends were cut back, 6 bases at V and 0 bases at J, with 9 bases in the middle. The CDR3 sequence is CASRQTGSYEQYV. The CDR3 region has the DNA TGTGCCAGCAGACAGACAGGCTCCTACGAGCAGTACGTC.

The chain joins TRBV15 to TRBJ2-1, with D possibly TRBD2 on 6 matching bases. Per germline, CDR1 LNHNV and CDR2 YYDKDF (reference sequence). The CDR3 is 15 amino acids. V dropped 0 bases and J dropped 7 bases, with 13 bases sitting between them. The CDR3: CATSRDDWGGNEQFF. The DNA of the CDR3 is TGTGCCACCAGCAGAGATGACTGGGGAGGAAATGAGCAGTTCTTC.

This clone was counted between two and nine times. The chain uses TRBV24-1 and TRBJ2-3; 7 positions agree with TRBD1. Germline V gene data show CDR1 as KGHDR and CDR2 as SFDVKD. Trimming at V came to 6 bases and at J to 3 bases, leaving 8 bases not matched to a gene. The CDR3 contains 15 residues. The CDR3 here is CATSKGTAPTDTQYF. Written as DNA, the CDR3 is TGTGCCACCAGTAAGGGGACAGCACCAACAGATACGCAGTATTTT.

This clone was found a few times. The genes are TRBV10-3 and TRBJ1-3; weak D call: TRBD1 (6 bases). Trimming cost V 2 bases and J 1 base, with 18 bases left between them. CDR1 is ENHRY, CDR2 SYGVKD, per germline. CDR3 length: 18 residues. The CDR3 DNA sequence: TGTGCCATCAGTGAGAGAGGGGGGGCCGGGGCATCTGGAAACACCATATATTTT. This sequence encodes CAISERGGAGASGNTIYF.

The CDR3 sequence is CASSLTGQGDHEQYF. DNA for the CDR3: TGTGCCAGCAGTTTAACGGGACAGGGTGACCACGAGCAGTACTTC. The chain couples TRBV28 to TRBJ2-7, with 9 bases fitting TRBD1. J was trimmed by 5 bases and V by 2 bases; bases with no gene match: 7. The CDR3 extends over 15 amino acids. The germline CDR1 and CDR2 sequences are MDHEN and SYDVKM.

The V call is TRBV27, the J call TRBJ1-5; D call uncertain. From germline, CDR1 is MNHEY and CDR2 SMNVEV (reference sequence). Trimming shortened V by 3 bases and J by 2 bases, and 8 bases separated the two germline ends. The CDR3 extends over 14 amino acids. The CDR3 DNA is TGTGCCAGCAGTTTGTTTCCGGGCAATCAGCCCCAGCATTTT. This codes for CASSLFPGNQPQHF.

The chain joins TRBV10-3 to TRBJ2-1; 9 nucleotides line up with TRBD2. The V segment lost 10 bases and the J segment 9 bases; nucleotides outside the gene matches: 10. Per the germline V gene, CDR1 is ENHRY and CDR2 is SYGVKD. The CDR3 consists of 13 residues. This CDR3 reads CASKASGEAEQFF. As DNA, the CDR3 is TGTGCCAGCAAGGCTAGCGGGGAAGCTGAGCAGTTCTTC.

This clone was found once. CDR3 region: CASSPAGGQAQYF. CDR3 DNA: TGTGCCAGCAGCCCAGCGGGGGGGCAAGCGCAGTATTTT. The chain carries TRBV5-4 and TRBJ2-3; 10 nucleotides line up with TRBD2. The CDR3 is made up of 13 amino acids. J was trimmed by 10 bases and V by 4 bases; bases with no gene match: 6. The germline CDR1 and CDR2 sequences are SGHNT and YYREEE (reference sequence).

The chain uses TRBV7-9 and TRBJ2-1, with 7 bases identical to TRBD2. The CDR3 is 16 residues long. Per germline, CDR1 SEHNR and CDR2 FQNEAQ (reference sequence). V dropped 5 bases and J dropped 1; count of bases not matched to a gene: 8. The DNA of the CDR3 is TGTGCCAGCAGCCCGCGTGGCGGGGGATCCTACAATGAGCAGTTCTTC. Encoded protein: CASSPRGGGSYNEQFF. The whole variable domain, filled in from reference TRBV7-9 and TRBJ2-1, reads DTGVSQNPRHKITKRGQNVTFRCDPISEHNRLYWYRQTLGQGPEFLTYFQNEAQLEKSRLLSDRFSAERPKGSFSTLEIQRTEQGDSAMYLCASSPRGGGSYNEQFFGPGTRLTVL.

This chain uses TRBV19 with TRBJ1-1; D may be TRBD1 (6 bases). Germline CDR1 is LNHDA and CDR2 is SQIVND (reference sequence). There are 15 residues in the CDR3. Between the trimmed V and J ends, which lost 1 base and 3 bases, there was a span of 12 bases. CDR3 nucleotide sequence: TGTGCCAGTAGTATAGGCGGACAGTATCACACTGAAGCTTTCTTT. Its translation: CASSIGGQYHTEAFF.

To note about this clone: A far larger clone is one base from this, pointing to a likely read error. The J gene is TRBJ1-5, the V gene TRBV3-1 (or the pseudogene TRBV3-2); TRBD1 matches 10 bases. V was clipped by 3 bases and J by 7 bases; unmatched bases: 0. Germline CDR1 is LGHDT and CDR2 is YNNKEL (reference sequence). The CDR3 covers 13 residues. The CDR3 coding sequence is TGTGCCAGCAGCCAGGGACAGGGGCAGCCCCAGCATTTT. Translating it yields CASSQGQGQPQHF.

The chain employs TRBV2 and TRBJ2-1; D unclear. With 7 bases removed from V and 0 bases from J, the gap between germline ends came to 10 bases. CDR1 and CDR2 from the germline V gene are SNHLY and FYNNEI. CDR3 length: 14 residues. CDR3 in DNA: TGTGCCAGCAATCCCTCCAGCTCCTACAATGAGCAGTTCTTC. This sequence encodes CASNPSSSYNEQFF.

J is TRBJ1-2 and V is TRBV7-2, with 10 positions matching TRBD1. Germline values: CDR1 SGHTA, CDR2 FQGNSA. Trimming cost V 5 bases and J 6 bases; bases outside gene matches: 9. CDR3 length: 15 amino acids. The CDR3 coding sequence is TGTGCCAGCAGCCCGGGACAGGGGATCTTTGATGGCTACACCTTC. Amino acid sequence: CASSPGQGIFDGYTF.

The rearrangement joins TRBV5-4 to TRBJ2-1, with TRBD1 matching over 7 bases. Germline lookup yields CDR1 SGHNT and CDR2 YYREEE (reference sequence). Losses at the gene ends were 0 bases for V and 8 bases for J; bases not matched to a gene: 5. The CDR3 is made up of 14 amino acids. CDR3 DNA: TGTGCCAGCAGCTTGGTGGCAGGGGGAGATGAGCAGTTCTTC. It specifies CASSLVAGGDEQFF.

This clone was counted a single time. The chain recombines TRBV28 with TRBJ1-2; D may be TRBD1 (6 bases). The V and J ends lost 4 bases and 3 bases respectively, with 15 bases between them. This CDR3 contains 15 residues. The V gene's germline CDR1 is MDHEN and CDR2 SYDVKM. The CDR3 sequence is CASSSRGGRDYGYTF. For the CDR3, the DNA is TGTGCCAGCAGTTCCCGGGGGGGGCGGGACTATGGCTACACCTTC.

V and J are TRBV11-2 and TRBJ1-3; TRBD1 agrees at 11 bases. This CDR3 comprises 15 residues. The V gene's germline CDR1 is SGHAT and CDR2 FQNNGV. V trimming: 6 bases; J trimming: 3 bases; junction bases outside the gene matches: 4. This CDR3 reads CASRRTGGVGNTIYF. The CDR3 region has the DNA TGTGCCAGCAGACGGACAGGGGGCGTTGGAAACACCATATATTTT.

Details on this clone: Other DNA sequences in the same sample also yield this CDR3. The chain combines TRBV2 with TRBJ1-5; 11 nucleotides line up with TRBD1. Germline V gene data show CDR1 as SNHLY and CDR2 as FYNNEI. The CDR3 is 14 amino acids. The J segment lost 7 bases and the V segment lost 5 bases, leaving 4 bases of the junction unmatched. CDR3 residues: CASSLGQGGQPQHF. The CDR3 DNA reads TGTGCCAGCAGTTTGGGACAGGGGGGACAGCCCCAGCATTTT. The full variable domain, completed using reference TRBV2 and TRBJ1-5, is EPEVTQTPSHQVTQMGQEVILRCVPISNHLYFYWYRQILGQKVEFLVSFYNNEISEKSEIFDDQFSVERPDGSNFTLKIRSTKLEDSAMYFCASSLGQGGQPQHFGDGTRLSIL.

The V and J genes are TRBV3-1 (or the pseudogene TRBV3-2) and TRBJ2-3, with 8 bases fitting TRBD2. The germline gives CDR1 LGHDT, CDR2 YNNKEL (reference sequence). The ends lost 1 base at V and 3 bases at J; junction bases unmatched: 9. This CDR3 is built from 17 residues. DNA of the CDR3: TGTGCCAGCAGCCAAGTGGCGAGCGGGGGATGGACAGATACGCAGTATTTT. Protein product: CASSQVASGGWTDTQYF.

V usage is TRBV12-5 and J usage is TRBJ2-2; D is uncertain. The CDR3 has 16 residues. Deletions cut 0 bases from V and 2 bases from J, with 10 bases between. In germline, CDR1 is LGHNT, CDR2 FRNRAP. CDR3 protein: CASGLVVSTNTGELFF. CDR3 bases: TGTGCTAGTGGTTTGGTAGTGAGCACCAACACCGGGGAGCTGTTTTTT.

The chain employs TRBV2 and TRBJ2-3; 8 bases are a match to TRBD1. The trim removed 6 bases at V and 2 bases at J, leaving 7 bases unmatched. The CDR3 has 15 residues. CDR1 SNHLY and CDR2 FYNNEI come from the germline V gene. CDR3 loop: CASSAGQGPTDTQYF. For the CDR3, the DNA is TGTGCCAGCAGCGCTGGACAGGGCCCCACAGATACGCAGTATTTT.

This chain connects TRBV2 to TRBJ1-2; D is ambiguous. CDR1 SNHLY and CDR2 FYNNEI come from the germline V gene. The CDR3 is 14 amino acids. V was trimmed by 6 bases and J by 3 bases, leaving 14 bases between them. The CDR3 DNA is TGTGCCAGCAGCGGTCCCGGAGGTGACTATGGCTACACCTTC. This translates into CASSGPGGDYGYTF.

There are a few counts of this clone. The J gene is TRBJ1-1, the V gene TRBV12-3 or TRBV12-4; no reliable D call. The CDR3 is 13 amino acids. The V and J ends lost 3 bases and 2 bases respectively, with 7 bases between them. CDR3 protein: CASSFKANTEAFF. The CDR3 DNA follows: TGTGCCAGCAGTTTTAAAGCTAACACTGAAGCTTTCTTT.